Shown below are 20 T cell receptor beta chains from a single sample sequenced in a study of human T cells and chemical hapten exposure. From the RACE reads, TCRdb called clonotypes with MiXCR, one entry per CDR3 protein. The data show some 180,000 distinct CDR3 sequences, about 22% seen once. Documented time point: patch test 1, 2 weeks after DPC sensitization. Specified treatment: therapeutic diphenylcyclopropenone sensitization with weekly scalp DPC. The sample here was whole blood, taken in connection with sensitization to the hapten diphenylcyclopropenone (DPC). These receptors all stem from a woman between 45 and 60 years old with alopecia areata. Some clones in this sample may be carry-over from other donors' samples.

This clonotype has just a few counts. J is TRBJ1-2 and V is TRBV29-1; the D gene is possibly TRBD1 (5 bases). Per the germline V gene, CDR1 is SQVTM and CDR2 is ANQGSEA. This CDR3 spans 14 amino acids. V dropped 3 bases and J dropped 5 bases, with 16 bases sitting between them. The CDR3 DNA sequence: TGCAGCGTTGAGGGGCCAGGAGCAGTTTATGGCTACACCTTC. This sequence encodes CSVEGPGAVYGYTF.

This clonotype has only a few counts. The chain employs TRBV18 and TRBJ2-5; 9 bases map to TRBD2. This CDR3 region has 15 residues. Unmatched junction bases numbered 6, after V lost 6 bases and J lost 1 base. Germline lookup yields CDR1 KGHSH and CDR2 LQKENI. CDR3 in DNA: TGTGCCAGCTCGCGGGGGGGAGTCCCCCAAGAGACCCAGTACTTC. It yields the protein CASSRGGVPQETQYF.

The chain carries TRBV5-1 and TRBJ2-6, with TRBD1 as a possible D gene (5 bases). The germline CDR1 and CDR2 sequences are SGHRS and YFSETQ. Trimming pared 3 bases from V and 2 bases from J, leaving 12 bases between. This CDR3 has 16 residues. The CDR3 reads CASSSQLGAGANVLTF. The CDR3 DNA follows: TGCGCCAGCAGCTCCCAGCTAGGGGCTGGGGCCAACGTCCTGACTTTC. The whole variable domain, remainder taken from reference TRBV5-1 and TRBJ2-6, is KAGVTQTPRYLIKTRGQQVTLSCSPISGHRSVSWYQQTPGQGLQFLFEYFSETQRNKGNFPGRFSGRQFSNSRSEMNVSTLELGDSALYLCASSSQLGAGANVLTFGAGSRLTVL.

CDR3 DNA sequence: TGTGCCAGCAGCTTCGGCCCTCGATATGCCCAGTATAGCAATCAGCCCCAGCATTTT. It translates to CASSFGPRYAQYSNQPQHF. V gene TRBV5-6 combines with J gene TRBJ1-5; D ambiguous. Germline V gives CDR1 SGHDT, CDR2 YYEEEE. The CDR3 loop spans 19 amino acids. Between the trimmed V and J ends, which lost 2 bases and 0 bases, there was a span of 21 bases.

This rearrangement joins TRBV27 to TRBJ2-3, with 11 bases lining up with TRBD2. Germline values: CDR1 MNHEY, CDR2 SMNVEV (reference sequence). Trimming removed 4 bases from V and 4 bases from J; junction bases left unmatched: 10. This CDR3 is built from 17 residues. CDR3: CASSSQLAGALADTQYF. The DNA of the CDR3 is TGTGCCAGCAGTTCCCAACTAGCGGGAGCCTTGGCAGATACGCAGTATTTT.

This clonotype has a count of ten or more. This chain joins TRBV20-1 and TRBJ2-5, with 7 nucleotides matching TRBD2. This CDR3 comprises 16 residues. Germline V gene sequence: CDR1 DFQATT, CDR2 SNEGSKA (reference sequence). V lost 3 bases, J lost 2 bases, and 12 bases stayed unmatched. Written as DNA, the CDR3 is TGCAGTGCTAGGCCTCTCCTAGCGGAATTACAAGAGACCCAGTACTTC. Translated, it gives CSARPLLAELQETQYF.

In this sample, this clonotype turned up a few times. The rearrangement links TRBV4-2 to TRBJ1-1; D might be TRBD1 (5 bases). The CDR3 sequence is 14 residues long. Germline V gene lookup returns CDR1 LGHNA and CDR2 YNFKEQ. V lost 2 bases and J 4 bases, leaving 11 bases between the germline ends. CDR3 coding DNA: TGTGCCAGCAGCCAATCCGCGGGGGGCACTGAAGCTTTCTTT. It yields the protein CASSQSAGGTEAFF.

The CDR3 coding sequence is TGCAGTGCTAGAGCCGGGACAGGGTCCAATGAGCAGTTCTTC. It specifies CSARAGTGSNEQFF. The rearrangement links TRBV20-1 to TRBJ2-1, with TRBD1 matching 9 bases. This CDR3 comprises 14 residues. Germline trimming cut 1 base from V and 6 bases from J; bases unmatched to any gene: 4. Germline V gene data show CDR1 as DFQATT and CDR2 as SNEGSKA (reference sequence).

This clonotype appeared many times. This chain joins TRBV7-3 and TRBJ2-5; no clear D gene. CDR3 length equals 13 residues. CDR1 is SGHTA, CDR2 FQGTGA, per germline. V was trimmed by 3 bases and J by 1 base, leaving 6 bases between them. This chain's CDR3 is CASSFTPQETQYF. The CDR3 DNA reads as TGTGCCAGCAGCTTTACACCCCAAGAGACCCAGTACTTC.

This chain uses TRBV6-6 with TRBJ2-7; D might be TRBD2 (6 bases). This CDR3 spans 13 amino acids. V was shortened by 6 bases and J by 4 bases, with 13 bases between the two germline ends. The germline gives CDR1 MNHNY, CDR2 SVGAGI (reference sequence). In DNA form, the CDR3 reads TGTGCCAGCAGCATACTAGCAGGGTACGAGCAGTACTTC. Translated, it gives CASSILAGYEQYF.

This clonotype has only a few counts. The rearrangement links TRBV7-9 to TRBJ1-2; TRBD1 aligns across 9 bases. Germline CDR1 reads SEHNR; CDR2 reads FQNEAQ (reference sequence). Trimming at V came to 4 bases and at J to 4 bases, leaving 10 bases not matched to a gene. The CDR3 runs to 16 residues. The CDR3: CASSSGGQGNPYGYTF. In DNA, the CDR3 is TGTGCCAGCAGCTCAGGCGGACAGGGGAATCCCTATGGCTACACCTTC.

This chain links TRBV3-1 with TRBJ1-3, with D possibly matching TRBD1 (5 bases). The ends were cut back, 4 bases at V and 3 bases at J, with 16 bases in the middle. Germline loops: CDR1 LGHDT, CDR2 YNNKEL (reference sequence). The CDR3 sequence is 16 residues long. The CDR3 spells CASSLGGRGVGNTIYF. In DNA form, the CDR3 reads TGTGCCAGCAGCCTGGGGGGTAGGGGTGTTGGAAACACCATATATTTT.

This clonotype showed up just a few times. The V call is TRBV29-1, the J call TRBJ2-1, with D unclear. Germline CDR1 SQVTM, CDR2 ANQGSEA. The CDR3 totals 15 residues. The ends were cut back, 1 base at V and 6 bases at J, with 16 bases in the middle. CDR3 in amino acids: CSVEGSAERSNEQFF. Here the CDR3 DNA reads TGCAGCGTTGAAGGGAGCGCCGAGAGGAGCAATGAGCAGTTCTTC.

This chain joins TRBV6-1 and TRBJ2-5; 10 nucleotides line up with TRBD2. The CDR3 spans 15 residues. Trimming took 2 bases from V and 0 from J; bases not matched to a gene: 0. Germline CDR1 and CDR2: MNHNS and SASEGT. The chain's CDR3 is CASSELAGDQETQYF. The CDR3 DNA reads TGTGCCAGCAGTGAACTAGCGGGAGACCAAGAGACCCAGTACTTC.

The rearrangement links TRBV28 to TRBJ1-2; no clear D. The CDR3 runs 11 residues. Trimming cost V 7 bases and J 0 bases, with 3 bases left between them. In germline, CDR1 is MDHEN, CDR2 SYDVKM. The CDR3 DNA reads as TGTGCCAGCACCCCTAACTATGGCTACACCTTC. Protein: CASTPNYGYTF.

The chain is built from TRBV7-9 and TRBJ2-7, with 11 bases fitting TRBD1. The CDR3 runs 15 residues. J was trimmed by 4 bases and V by 4 bases; bases with no gene match: 6. Germline V gene lookup returns CDR1 SEHNR and CDR2 FQNEAQ (reference sequence). CDR3 amino acids: CASSSRDRGLYEQYF. The CDR3 coding sequence is TGTGCCAGCAGCTCCCGGGACAGGGGGTTATACGAGCAGTACTTC.

This clonotype was counted a few times. This rearrangement joins TRBV20-1 to TRBJ2-1; 8 nucleotides match TRBD2. Germline V CDR1 and CDR2: DFQATT, SNEGSKA (reference sequence). The CDR3 covers 17 residues. Losses at the gene ends were 2 bases for V and 0 bases for J; bases not matched to a gene: 9. The CDR3 bases are TGCAGTGCTAGAAGCCCTAGCGGGCTCAGCTCCTACAATGAGCAGTTCTTC. Translating gives CSARSPSGLSSYNEQFF.

This clonotype showed up just a few times. The chain has TRBV20-1 and TRBJ2-2, with unresolved D. Germline lookup yields CDR1 DFQATT and CDR2 SNEGSKA (reference sequence). V gave up 6 bases and J gave up 1 base, with 12 bases separating them. This CDR3 spans 14 amino acids. DNA for the CDR3: TGCAGTGCCCTGGGTGACAAGAACACCGGGGAGCTGTTTTTT. Encoded protein: CSALGDKNTGELFF.

The chain couples TRBV18 to TRBJ1-5; maybe TRBD1 (5 bases). Germline CDR1 is KGHSH and CDR2 is LQKENI. V lost 2 bases and J 5 bases, leaving 13 bases between the germline ends. CDR3 size: 15 residues. CDR3: CASSPGKQDYQPQHF. The CDR3 bases are TGTGCCAGCTCACCAGGCAAACAGGACTATCAGCCCCAGCATTTT.

The chain carries TRBV11-2 and TRBJ2-7, with D maybe TRBD1 (5 bases). The CDR3 length is 14 residues. From germline, CDR1 is SGHAT and CDR2 FQNNGV. Trimming stripped 5 bases from V and 5 bases from J, with 16 bases between. This chain's CDR3 is CASSPIRGWDEQYF. The CDR3, as DNA: TGTGCCAGCAGCCCCATTAGGGGTTGGGACGAGCAGTACTTC.